This T cell receptor (beta chain) appears in the sequencing data of a study of blood T cells in healthy people across ages (dated by TCRdb to the mid-2010s). The study in broad terms: In model experiments, template switching captured roughly one uniquely barcoded TCR beta cDNA molecule for every two T cells. The study measured age-related changes in TCR beta repertoire diversity using deep sequencing normalized with unique cDNA molecular identifiers. Four age groups were formed from the donors: young (average roughly 15 years), middle-aged (approximately 40), aged (roughly 58) and long-lived (82). To avoid experimental bias, donors of different ages were distributed randomly across sequencing lanes. Using the same blood draw, the study looked at two additional independent replicas of 1 million unique cDNA reads for two donors, one aged 18 to 30 and the other aged 80 or older.

Receptors were amplified or captured by 5' RACE. The instrument was an Illumina HiSeq 2500. The second PCR ran for roughly 7 to 12 cycles and used a J-beta primer mix along with a sample-barcoded 5' primer. A unique molecular identifier was introduced onto each TCR beta cDNA molecule by a template-switch 5' adaptor carrying 12 random nucleotides. At least 2.5 million CDR3-containing paired-end reads were obtained from each sample. First-strand cDNA synthesis was performed from all RNA using the Mint cDNA synthesis kit, with priming by a TRBC-specific oligonucleotide. Following uracil-DNA glycosylase treatment, a first 18-cycle PCR with universal primers M1SS and BC2_uni_R was performed on all cDNA. The published analysis was carried out like this. For normalization, 1 million high-quality reads, each with a distinct molecular identifier, were randomly selected from each sample. Reads with shared molecular identifiers were discarded instead of being binned into consensus sequences. MiTCR, set to a Q25 quality threshold and the strictest error-elimination algorithm, was used for CDR3 identification, clonotype clustering and error correction. Lower-bound total TCR beta diversity was estimated with a nonparametric unseen species model using Euler transformation. TCRdb trimmed public reads at Q25 via fastp, called clones via MiXCR and kept in-frame beta chains. Rows with one shared CDR3 protein collapse into an entry with the most common genes and DNA. The V and J calls were determined by TCRdb, not by the authors. The sample table records under 750,000 distinct CDR3 sequences; 40% to 50% of these occur just once. The top ten hold approximately 25% of the sample.

The table lists this clonotype with many counts. Its target antigen remains unknown. No much larger clone is present one base from it, and per-base qualities are unavailable. Results the study describes overall, beyond this receptor: As age increased, observed TCR beta diversity per million T cells dropped in a roughly linear way, and a significant reduction was already evident by age 40. Bulk unsorted PBMC profiling prevented conclusive comparison of naive and antigen-experienced compartments. There was a strong correlation between observed TCR beta diversity and the percentage of naive T cells measured by flow cytometry. The long-lived group showed more naive CD4+ T cells, fewer expanded clones and increased TCR diversity than the aged group, suggesting age selection. Estimates of total diversity from one million sequenced T cells were regarded as lower bounds and underestimates. Because donor CMV infection status was unknown, age-related changes in expanded clonotypes were potentially confounded.

Systemically healthy Caucasian individuals from Russia, some 40 in total and aged about 6 to 100 years, were included as donors. Approximately 10 milliliters of peripheral blood were collected from each donor into EDTA-treated Vacutainer tubes. Ficoll-Paque density-gradient centrifugation was used to isolate PBMCs, with at least 6.5 million per sample. Total RNA was extracted from PBMCs with Trizol reagent, with at least 6 micrograms obtained per sample. Naive CD45RAhigh/CD27high T cell percentages were measured by flow cytometry on a PBMC aliquot from every donor. Counted from cysteine to phenylalanine, this CDR3 has 15 amino acids. The only DNA kept is the CDR3, 45 bases in frame from the first base. V trim: 0 bases; J trim: 4 bases; unmatched bases: 2. The germline V gene specifies MNHEY as CDR1 and SVGAGI as CDR2.

The receptor was isolated from a man older than 75 in good health. Source material: blood. The chain couples TRBV6-5 to TRBJ2-7; TRBD2 matches 11 bases in the middle. The CDR3 region has the sequence CASSYSASGGYEQYF. The DNA reads TGTGCCAGCAGTTACTCTGCTAGCGGGGGGTACGAGCAGTACTTC.